Listed here is a single T cell receptor beta chain. Its cognate antigen is unknown. There are 15 residues in the CDR3. Germline CDR1 KGHSH, CDR2 LQKENI. The V gene end was trimmed by 3 bases and the J gene end by 9 bases; junction bases not matched to a gene: 4. Clones were sequenced by immunoSEQ multiplex PCR, and TCRdb holds only the in-frame ones, with some missing. The table has some 150,000 clones, about nine tenths seen once; the top ten hold roughly 0.99%. The record originates from a study of OX40 agonist ivuxolimab in advanced cancers. General study results and limits: Fewer expanded clones were found on average in CD4+ than in CD8+ T cells.

Autoimmune disease history or systemic immunosuppression disqualified patients. This clonotype was obtained from an adult with an advanced solid tumor such as melanoma, head and neck, liver or kidney cancer. This specimen consisted of CD4+ or CD8+ T cells sorted from blood, obtained in a trial of the OX40 agonist ivuxolimab. The chain uses TRBV18 and TRBJ2-1; 14 nucleotides align to TRBD2. As DNA, the CDR3 is TGTGCCAGCTCACCGGGACTAGCGGGAGAGGGTGAGCAGTTCTTC. As protein: CASSPGLAGEGEQFF.